The 9 T cell receptor beta chains given below trace back to one sample, sequenced in a study of glioma-infiltrating T cells after dendritic cell vaccination. Data came from immunoSEQ multiplex PCR; TCRdb stores just in-frame clones and leaves some out. The sample includes more than 20,000 clones, about 90% seen only once; the top ten take about 2.9%. The time point denotes: after dendritic cell vaccination, including at tumor progression/relapse. The source material was blood, sampled after dendritic cell vaccination. The receptors derive from a human donor with glioblastoma.

The chain employs TRBV12-5 and TRBJ2-7; 7 nucleotides match TRBD1. This CDR3 region has 14 residues. Germline-derived CDR1 and CDR2 are LGHNT and FRNRAP. After removal of 5 bases from V and 4 bases from J, the junction contained 8 bases not matched to a gene. The CDR3 nucleotides read TGTGCTAGTGGTCCCACAGGGGTTCTTTACGAGCAGTACTTC. It is translated as CASGPTGVLYEQYF.

The rearrangement uses TRBV5-1 and TRBJ2-1; D gene ambiguous. This CDR3 is built from 16 residues. Trimming removed 3 bases from V and 0 bases from J, with 13 bases in between. Germline lookup yields CDR1 SGHRS and CDR2 YFSETQ. This CDR3 reads CASSSKEIGSYNEQFF. CDR3 sequence (DNA): TGCGCCAGCAGCTCGAAGGAGATCGGCTCCTACAATGAGCAGTTCTTC. Full variable domain (rest looked up from reference TRBV5-1 and TRBJ2-1): KAGVTQTPRYLIKTRGQQVTLSCSPISGHRSVSWYQQTPGQGLQFLFEYFSETQRNKGNFPGRFSGRQFSNSRSEMNVSTLELGDSALYLCASSSKEIGSYNEQFFGPGTRLTVL.

This rearrangement joins TRBV4-1 to TRBJ2-7, with D possibly matching TRBD2 (6 bases). Trimming removed 0 bases from V and 2 bases from J, with 17 bases in between. Germline V gene sequence: CDR1 MGHRA, CDR2 YSYEKL. This CDR3 has 17 amino acids. The CDR3 DNA reads TGCGCCAGCAGCCAAGATAGTCTGGGACTGGGCACCTACGAGCAGTACTTC. Amino acid sequence: CASSQDSLGLGTYEQYF.

The sample holds one count of this clone. This chain links TRBV5-1 with TRBJ2-1; 7 nucleotides align to TRBD2. The V gene end was trimmed by 1 base and the J gene end by 4 bases; junction bases not matched to a gene: 5. The length of the CDR3 is 15 residues. Germline V gene data show CDR1 as SGHRS and CDR2 as YFSETQ. CDR3 DNA: TGCGCCAGCAGCTTGACCGGGGGAGGGTACAATGAGCAGTTCTTC. It yields the protein CASSLTGGGYNEQFF.

On this clone: Other DNA sequences of this sample code for an identical CDR3. The chain couples TRBV7-2 to TRBJ2-7; unclear D gene. The CDR3 extends over 13 amino acids. V was shortened by 5 bases and J by 2 bases, with 10 bases between the two germline ends. Germline loops: CDR1 SGHTA, CDR2 FQGNSA. For the CDR3, the DNA is TGTGCCAGCAGCCTAGGACGGGCCTACGAGCAGTACTTC. It codes for CASSLGRAYEQYF. Filled out from reference TRBV7-2 and TRBJ2-7, the complete variable domain reads GAGVSQSPSNKVTEKGKDVELRCDPISGHTALYWYRQSLGQGLEFLIYFQGNSAPDKSGLPSDRFSAERTGGSVSTLTIQRTQQEDSAVYLCASSLGRAYEQYFGPGTRLTVT.

The gene calls are TRBV9 and TRBJ1-4; D gene uncertain. This CDR3 region has 16 residues. CDR1 is SGDLS and CDR2 is YYNGEE in the germline V gene. The V and J ends lost 0 bases and 0 bases respectively, with 9 bases between them. The CDR3 is CASSVAPLATNEKLFF. The CDR3 DNA sequence: TGTGCCAGCAGCGTAGCGCCACTTGCAACTAATGAAAAACTGTTTTTT.

This clone was detected only a few times. V gene TRBV7-2 combines with J gene TRBJ1-3; D possibly corresponds to TRBD1 (6 bases). This CDR3 region has 15 residues. The V gene's germline CDR1 is SGHTA and CDR2 FQGNSA. The germline V and J ends were trimmed by 5 bases and 6 bases, with 17 bases remaining between them. The CDR3, as DNA: TGTGCCAGCAGCCTCCGGACAGCCGGTGAAAACACCATATATTTT. It is translated as CASSLRTAGENTIYF.

This chain joins TRBV7-9 and TRBJ2-5, with 14 bases that match TRBD2. V gave up 6 bases and J gave up 5 bases; unmatched junction bases: 5. CDR1 is SEHNR and CDR2 is FQNEAQ in the germline V gene (reference sequence). The CDR3 extends over 15 amino acids. The CDR3 is CASSEWTSGGETQYF. CDR3 coding DNA: TGTGCCAGCAGTGAGTGGACTAGCGGGGGGGAGACCCAGTACTTC.

The chain recombines TRBV6-4 with TRBJ2-3, with 8 bases matching TRBD1. V trimming: 5 bases; J trimming: 6 bases; junction bases outside the gene matches: 4. The CDR3 extends over 13 amino acids. Germline-derived CDR1 and CDR2 are MRHNA and SNTAGT. In nucleotides, the CDR3 is TGTGCCAGCAGTCAGGACAGGGCGGATACGCAGTATTTT. Protein product: CASSQDRADTQYF.